Included here is one T cell receptor (beta chain) sequence, with context. The data stem from a study of Ad26.COV2.S vaccination and SARS-CoV-2 variants. The table came from immunoSEQ multiplex PCR; TCRdb's copy has only in-frame clones and leaves some out. The table lists approximately 400,000 clones, about 85% of them singletons. Treatment reported: over 15 received Ad26.COV2.S at low or high dose, single or two shots; five or six received placebo; per-sample allocation not given. Repertoires come from day 63 after the first vaccine or placebo injection. Germline V gene data show CDR1 as MNHEY and CDR2 as SVGAGI. The CDR3 is made up of 14 amino acids. V gave up 8 bases and J gave up 2 bases; unmatched junction bases: 8.

The V and J genes are TRBV6-5 and TRBJ2-7; TRBD2 aligns across 8 bases. The source was peripheral blood, collected in a trial of Ad26.COV2.S vaccine versus placebo. This TCR was sampled from a person between 18 and 59 years old who received the Ad26.COV2.S COVID-19 vaccine or a placebo. In DNA, the CDR3 is TGTGCCAGCGAGATCGTGGGACTAGCCTACGAGCAGTACTTC. This encodes CASEIVGLAYEQYF.